Reported below is one T cell receptor (beta chain). Germline assignment: CDR1 SGHRS and CDR2 YFSETQ. The V end lost 0 bases, the J end lost 5 bases, and 17 bases lay between the germline ends. The CDR3 contains 16 residues. This entry is derived from a study of blood T cell repertoires in COVID-19. Generated by immunoSEQ multiplex PCR, the TCRdb table keeps only in-frame clones and is missing some. The repertoire holds approximately 260,000 clones, roughly 84% seen once, with roughly 3.6% in the top ten. This sequence originates from a man aged 50-60 years who had recovered from COVID-19. Sequencing was carried out using PBMCs or T cells enriched from blood (not recorded which). V is TRBV5-1 and J is TRBJ1-1, with a tentative D call TRBD1 (5 bases). The CDR3 nucleotides are TGCGCCAGCAGCTTGGGGGGCACCGAATACTGGACTGAAGCTTTCTTT. Protein sequence: CASSLGGTEYWTEAFF.